Detailed here is one T cell receptor beta chain. Study processing details: Quantification of nucleated cells was approximated via reference gene primer amplification. Assay: immunoSEQ multiplex PCR; the TCRdb copy retains only in-frame clones and omits some. The V and J calls and clone size were taken over from that table, and D and trimming were inferred from the DNA. The table shows 150,000 to 200,000 clones, with around 87% occurring only once. Trimming stripped 5 bases from V and 6 bases from J, with 10 bases between. This CDR3 is built from 13 residues. This sample was taken from a study of blood T cell repertoires in COVID-19. As for the study in general: PBMCs, B-cell-depleted T cells, or T cells were the source of the cDNA or gDNA that made up the material.

V is TRBV12-3 or TRBV12-4 and J is TRBJ2-2, with a weak D call TRBD1 (6 bases). Source material: peripheral blood. This TCR came from a man aged 35-49 years with active or convalescent COVID-19. The CDR3 here is CASSRGFSGELFF. The CDR3 DNA follows: TGTGCCAGCAGTAGGGGGTTTTCCGGGGAGCTGTTTTTT.